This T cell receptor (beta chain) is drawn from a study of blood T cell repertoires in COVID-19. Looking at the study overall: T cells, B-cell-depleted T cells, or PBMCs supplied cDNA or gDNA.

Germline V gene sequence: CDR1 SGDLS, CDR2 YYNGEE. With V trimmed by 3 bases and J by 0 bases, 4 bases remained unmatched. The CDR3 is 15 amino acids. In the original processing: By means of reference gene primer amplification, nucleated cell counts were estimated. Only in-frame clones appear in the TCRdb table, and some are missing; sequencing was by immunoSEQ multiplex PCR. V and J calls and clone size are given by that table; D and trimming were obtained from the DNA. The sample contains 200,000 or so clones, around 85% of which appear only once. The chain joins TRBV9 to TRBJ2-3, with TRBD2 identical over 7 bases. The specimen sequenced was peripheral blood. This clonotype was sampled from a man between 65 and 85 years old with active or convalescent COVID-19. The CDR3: CASSASGSSTDTQYF. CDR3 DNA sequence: TGTGCCAGCAGCGCTAGCGGCTCGAGCACAGATACGCAGTATTTT.